This passage covers 10 T cell receptor beta chains from one sample sequenced in a study of shared clonotypes between healthy human individuals. Naive CD8 populations comprised CD45RO-negative cells positively selected for CCR7, excluding terminally differentiated effector memory CD45RA+ cells. Generated by immunoSEQ multiplex PCR, the TCRdb table keeps only in-frame clones and is missing some. This sample has 1.5 million to 2.5 million clones, with roughly 94% found just once. Sequencing was carried out using naive CD8+ T cells sorted from blood. The receptors come from a young man in good health.

This sequence joins TRBV9 and TRBJ2-7; TRBD1 or TRBD2 may be the D gene (7 bases each). Germline CDR1 and CDR2: SGDLS and YYNGEE. CDR3 length equals 16 residues. The V end lost 4 bases, the J end lost 2 bases, and 19 bases lay between the germline ends. The CDR3 DNA reads TGTGCCAGCAGCCCAAGGGGGCTAGCGGAGGCCTACGAGCAGTACTTC. Protein product: CASSPRGLAEAYEQYF.

A remark on this clone: At the DNA level, this CDR3 is encoded by other sequences in the same sample as well. The chain is built from TRBV30 and TRBJ1-1; 7 bases map to TRBD1. The germline gives CDR1 GTSNPN, CDR2 SVGIG (reference sequence). Germline trimming cut 5 bases from V and 1 base from J; bases unmatched to any gene: 4. This CDR3 has 13 residues. As DNA, the CDR3 is TGTGCCTGGGACAGGGAATCGAACACTGAAGCTTTCTTT. The encoded protein is CAWDRESNTEAFF.

The V and J genes are TRBV9 and TRBJ1-2; TRBD1 agrees at 9 bases. J gave up 7 bases and V 2 bases, and 15 bases lay outside the gene matches. The CDR3 has 17 amino acids. Germline CDR1 is SGDLS and CDR2 is YYNGEE. For the CDR3, the DNA is TGTGCCAGCAGCGTCCGCGGACAGGGGAGGAATGAAGGTGGCTACACCTTC. It codes for CASSVRGQGRNEGGYTF.

The chain carries TRBV21-1 and TRBJ1-1. TRBV21-1 is designated a pseudogene. The CDR3 has 17 amino acids. CDR3 nucleotides: TGTGCCAGCAGCCCCCGGGGGCAGGGAGGGTTGAACACTGAAGCTTTCTTT. Its protein product is CASSPRGQGGLNTEAFF.

The rearrangement links TRBV27 to TRBJ2-3, with no clear D. CDR1 MNHEY and CDR2 SMNVEV come from the germline V gene (reference sequence). The V and J ends lost 6 bases and 4 bases respectively, with 11 bases between them. The CDR3 consists of 13 residues. CDR3 coding DNA: TGTGCCAGCAGCCAATATACGTCAGATACGCAGTATTTT. Amino acid sequence: CASSQYTSDTQYF.

The chain links TRBV6-1 to TRBJ1-1; 8 bases are a match to TRBD1. With 4 bases clipped from V and 0 bases from J, the junction kept 4 bases outside the gene matches. In germline, CDR1 is MNHNS, CDR2 SASEGT. This CDR3 has 15 amino acids. CDR3 loop: CASSGQGSVNTEAFF. CDR3 DNA: TGTGCCAGCAGTGGACAGGGGTCAGTGAACACTGAAGCTTTCTTT.

The rearrangement uses TRBV7-9 and TRBJ2-3; no clear D gene. V lost 3 bases and J 1 base, leaving 11 bases between the germline ends. The CDR3 runs 15 residues. The V gene's germline CDR1 is SEHNR and CDR2 FQNEAQ (reference sequence). The CDR3 loop is CASSFAVFRTDTQYF. The CDR3 DNA is TGTGCCAGCAGCTTTGCGGTGTTTCGCACAGATACGCAGTATTTT.

The chain links TRBV6-5 to TRBJ1-2; no clear D. Germline V gives CDR1 MNHEY, CDR2 SVGAGI. CDR3 length: 13 residues. Trimming pared 2 bases from V and 4 bases from J, leaving 8 bases between. CDR3 nucleotides: TGTGCCAGCAGTTACGGCAGGTTCTATGGCTACACCTTC. Translating gives CASSYGRFYGYTF.

The genes are TRBV14 and TRBJ2-7; D gene uncertain. The CDR3 consists of 15 residues. V was pared by 1 base and J by 5 bases, with 15 bases between. Germline values: CDR1 SGHDN, CDR2 FVKESK. The CDR3 loop is CASSQAQRPFNEQYF. The DNA for the CDR3 is TGTGCCAGCAGCCAAGCACAGCGCCCCTTCAACGAGCAGTACTTC.

The chain carries TRBV6-1 and TRBJ2-6, with D uncertain. Germline CDR1 and CDR2: MNHNS and SASEGT. CDR3 length equals 15 residues. Trimming shortened V by 4 bases and J by 0 bases, and 7 bases separated the two germline ends. The CDR3 bases are TGTGCCAGCAGTGGTGAACCCTCTGGGGCCAACGTCCTGACTTTC. Its protein is CASSGEPSGANVLTF.